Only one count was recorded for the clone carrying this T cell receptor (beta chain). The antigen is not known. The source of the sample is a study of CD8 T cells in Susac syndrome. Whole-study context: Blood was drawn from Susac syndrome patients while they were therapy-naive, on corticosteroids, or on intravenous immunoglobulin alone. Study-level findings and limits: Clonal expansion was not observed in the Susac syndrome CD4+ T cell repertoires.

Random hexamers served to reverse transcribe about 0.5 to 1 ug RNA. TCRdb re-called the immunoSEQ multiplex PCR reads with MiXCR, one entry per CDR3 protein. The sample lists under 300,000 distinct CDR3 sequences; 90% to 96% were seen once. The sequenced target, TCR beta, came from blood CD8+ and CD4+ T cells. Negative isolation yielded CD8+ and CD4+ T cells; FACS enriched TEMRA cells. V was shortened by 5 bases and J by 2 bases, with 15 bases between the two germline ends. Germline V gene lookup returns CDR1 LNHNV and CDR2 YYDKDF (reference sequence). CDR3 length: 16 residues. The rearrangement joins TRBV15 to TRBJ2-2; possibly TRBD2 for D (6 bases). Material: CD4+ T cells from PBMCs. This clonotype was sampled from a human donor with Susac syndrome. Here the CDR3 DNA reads TGTGCCACCAGCTCCGACACTAGCAGCAACACCGGGGAGCTGTTTTTT. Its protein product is CATSSDTSSNTGELFF.